A selection of T cell receptor beta chains follows, all from one sample in a study of cytomegalovirus exposure and HLA in healthy donors. Profiling relied on immunoSEQ multiplex PCR, and the TCRdb table lists in-frame clones only, not all of them. The table has 140,000 to 150,000 clones, less than 85% seen once. The specimen sequenced was PBMCs. The receptors were gathered from a woman aged 60-70 years in good health and CMV-seropositive. Each CDR3 is given with its conserved first and last residue. A D gene is named only where the DNA matches it firmly. Clone sizes are given selectively: once, few, many, or a class where the clone is expanded.

clone size: NA; V gene: TRBV6-1; J gene: TRBJ2-7; D gene: NA; CDR3 DNA: TGTGCCAGCAATAAACGGGGGAGCTCCTACGAGCAGTACTTC; CDR3 protein: CASNKRGSSYEQYF
clone size: NA; V gene: TRBV10-3; J gene: TRBJ2-1; D gene: NA; CDR3 DNA: TGTGCCACTCAGGTACTTGGGAATGAGCAGTTCTTC; CDR3 protein: CATQVLGNEQFF
clone size: NA; V gene: TRBV7-9; J gene: TRBJ1-5; D gene: NA; CDR3 DNA: TGTGCCAGCAGCCACCGGGATAGCAATCAGCCCCAGCATTTT; CDR3 protein: CASSHRDSNQPQHF
clone size: NA; V gene: TRBV6-6; J gene: TRBJ1-1; D gene: TRBD1; CDR3 DNA: TGTGCCAGCAGTTCCACAGGGGGCACTGAAGCTTTCTTT; CDR3 protein: CASSSTGGTEAFF
clone size: NA; V gene: TRBV6-1; J gene: TRBJ1-5; D gene: TRBD1; CDR3 DNA: TGTGCCAGCGCCTCGGGACAGGGTAATACTCAGCCCCAGCATTTT; CDR3 protein: CASASGQGNTQPQHF
clone size: NA; V gene: TRBV9; J gene: TRBJ2-7; D gene: NA; CDR3 DNA: TGTGCCAGCAGCTCCGCCCCGGGAGCCTCCTACGAGCAGTACTTC; CDR3 protein: CASSSAPGASYEQYF
clone size: NA; V gene: TRBV6-5; J gene: TRBJ2-7; D gene: NA; CDR3 DNA: TGTGCCAGCAGTTACATCGCGGGACCCTACGAGCAGTACTTC; CDR3 protein: CASSYIAGPYEQYF
clone size: few; V gene: TRBV14; J gene: TRBJ2-1; D gene: TRBD2; CDR3 DNA: TGTGCCAGCAGCCCCCTAGCGGGGGGCTCCTACAATGAGCAGTTCTTC; CDR3 protein: CASSPLAGGSYNEQFF
clone size: few; V gene: TRBV2; J gene: TRBJ2-2; D gene: NA; CDR3 DNA: TGTGCCAGCAGTGAAGGTTTGGGGGGAGTCGGGGAGCTGTTTTTT; CDR3 protein: CASSEGLGGVGELFF
clone size: few; V gene: TRBV2; J gene: TRBJ2-4; D gene: NA; CDR3 DNA: TGTGCCAGCAGCCCTGGTGGGGGAGGTGGAAACATTCAGTACTTC; CDR3 protein: CASSPGGGGGNIQYF
clone size: few; V gene: TRBV25-1; J gene: TRBJ1-2; D gene: NA; CDR3 DNA: TGTGCCAGCAGTGAACGGTCGGGTGGTGGCTACACCTTC; CDR3 protein: CASSERSGGGYTF
clone size: NA; V gene: TRBV27; J gene: TRBJ2-6; D gene: TRBD1; CDR3 DNA: TGTGCCAGCAGTTTCGGGACAGGTCACTCTGGGGCCAACGTCCTGACTTTC; CDR3 protein: CASSFGTGHSGANVLTF
clone size: NA; V gene: TRBV28; J gene: TRBJ2-6; D gene: NA; CDR3 DNA: TGTGCCAGCAGTCAATCTGGGGCCAACGTCCTGACTTTC; CDR3 protein: CASSQSGANVLTF
clone size: NA; V gene: TRBV30; J gene: TRBJ2-1; D gene: TRBD2; CDR3 DNA: TGTGCCTGGGTACCGGGGGGACTTACTTACAATGAGCAGTTCTTC; CDR3 protein: CAWVPGGLTYNEQFF
clone size: NA; V gene: TRBV11-2; J gene: TRBJ1-1; D gene: TRBD1; CDR3 DNA: TGTGCCAGCAGCTTAGGCCAGGGGGGCCGCTATATGAACACTGAAGCTTTCTTT; CDR3 protein: CASSLGQGGRYMNTEAFF
clone size: few; V gene: TRBV4-1; J gene: TRBJ1-5; D gene: NA; CDR3 DNA: TGCGCCAGCAGCCAAGGCCGCGCAAACCGGCAGCCCCAGCATTTT; CDR3 protein: CASSQGRANRQPQHF
clone size: NA; V gene: TRBV11-1; J gene: TRBJ2-1; D gene: NA; CDR3 DNA: TGTGCCAGCAGTCAGGAGGGCTCCTACAATGAGCAGTTCTTC; CDR3 protein: CASSQEGSYNEQFF
clone size: NA; V gene: TRBV5-6; J gene: TRBJ1-4; D gene: NA; CDR3 DNA: TGTGCCAGCAGCTTGAGGGGAATTAATGAAAAACTGTTTTTT; CDR3 protein: CASSLRGINEKLFF
clone size: few; V gene: TRBV5-1; J gene: TRBJ1-3; D gene: NA; CDR3 DNA: TGCGCCAGCAGCTCAACAGGCGACTCTGGAAACACCATATATTTT; CDR3 protein: CASSSTGDSGNTIYF
clone size: NA; V gene: TRBV29-1; J gene: TRBJ2-3; D gene: NA; CDR3 DNA: TGCAGCGTTGAAGACAGATTCACAGATACGCAGTATTTT; CDR3 protein: CSVEDRFTDTQYF
clone size: NA; V gene: TRBV18; J gene: TRBJ1-1; D gene: TRBD1; CDR3 DNA: TGTGCCAGCTCACCAAATGAGGGGGCCAGCACTGAAGCTTTCTTT; CDR3 protein: CASSPNEGASTEAFF
clone size: NA; V gene: TRBV11-2; J gene: TRBJ1-1; D gene: NA; CDR3 DNA: TGTGCCAGCAGCTTCGGCGGCCTGAACACTGAAGCTTTCTTT; CDR3 protein: CASSFGGLNTEAFF
clone size: NA; V gene: TRBV5-1; J gene: TRBJ2-5; D gene: TRBD1; CDR3 DNA: TGCGCCAGCAGCTTGACGCCGACAGGGCTTTTAGGGACCCAGTACTTC; CDR3 protein: CASSLTPTGLLGTQYF
clone size: NA; V gene: TRBV30; J gene: TRBJ2-5; D gene: TRBD1; CDR3 DNA: TGTGCCTGGAGTCCTAACAGGGGGCGCAGAGAGACCCAGTACTTC; CDR3 protein: CAWSPNRGRRETQYF
clone size: few; V gene: TRBV19; J gene: TRBJ2-6; D gene: TRBD1; CDR3 DNA: TGTGCCAGTAGTATCGTCGGACAGGGTGTATCTGGGGCCAACGTCCTGACTTTC; CDR3 protein: CASSIVGQGVSGANVLTF
clone size: NA; V gene: TRBV2; J gene: TRBJ1-1; D gene: NA; CDR3 DNA: TGTGCCAGCAGAGGGGACGGGGAGGGCACTGAAGCTTTCTTT; CDR3 protein: CASRGDGEGTEAFF
clone size: NA; V gene: TRBV28; J gene: TRBJ1-2; D gene: NA; CDR3 DNA: TGTGCCAGCAGTCCCCATGAAGGGAGGGGTAACTATGGCTACACCTTC; CDR3 protein: CASSPHEGRGNYGYTF
clone size: NA; V gene: TRBV2; J gene: TRBJ1-4; D gene: TRBD1; CDR3 DNA: TGTGCCAGCAGGCAGAGACAGGGGGAAAGAGAAAAACTGTTTTTT; CDR3 protein: CASRQRQGEREKLFF
clone size: NA; V gene: TRBV7-8; J gene: TRBJ1-1; D gene: NA; CDR3 DNA: TGTGCCAGCAGCTTAAGACGGGACACTGAAGCTTTCTTT; CDR3 protein: CASSLRRDTEAFF
clone size: few; V gene: TRBV4-1; J gene: TRBJ1-5; D gene: TRBD1; CDR3 DNA: TGCGCCAGCAGCCCTCCCCCGGGACAGGGGGATCAGCCCCAGCATTTT; CDR3 protein: CASSPPPGQGDQPQHF
clone size: once; V gene: TRBV29-1; J gene: TRBJ2-1; D gene: NA; CDR3 DNA: TGCAGCGTGTTTTCTTTAAACAATGAGCAGTTCTTC; CDR3 protein: CSVFSLNNEQFF
clone size: NA; V gene: TRBV12-5; J gene: TRBJ2-7; D gene: TRBD2; CDR3 DNA: TGTGCTAGTGGTTTGGTACAGGGTAGCGGGAGGGTATCCTACGAGCAGTACTTC; CDR3 protein: CASGLVQGSGRVSYEQYF
clone size: NA; V gene: TRBV5-1; J gene: TRBJ2-7; D gene: NA; CDR3 DNA: TGCGCCAGCAGGGCGGAGGGCGACGAGCAGTACTTC; CDR3 protein: CASRAEGDEQYF
clone size: NA; V gene: TRBV6-5; J gene: TRBJ1-4; D gene: NA; CDR3 DNA: TGTGCCAGCAGTTCCAGGGCGACTAATGAAAAACTGTTTTTT; CDR3 protein: CASSSRATNEKLFF
clone size: NA; V gene: TRBV27; J gene: TRBJ1-2; D gene: TRBD1; CDR3 DNA: TGTGCCAGCAGTTCGACAGGGAATGGCTACACCTTC; CDR3 protein: CASSSTGNGYTF
clone size: NA; V gene: TRBV28; J gene: TRBJ2-1; D gene: NA; CDR3 DNA: TGTGCCAGCAGTAAACGATTCGGGACACTCACCCTATCGTCCTACAATGAGCAGTTCTTC; CDR3 protein: CASSKRFGTLTLSSYNEQFF
clone size: once; V gene: TRBV7-3; J gene: TRBJ2-5; D gene: TRBD1; CDR3 DNA: TGTGCCAGCAGCCTATCCGGGACAGGGAAGGAGACCCAGTACTTC; CDR3 protein: CASSLSGTGKETQYF
clone size: NA; V gene: TRBV7-9; J gene: TRBJ2-2; D gene: NA; CDR3 DNA: TGTGCCAGCAGCTTAGACAGCAGGGGGGCCGGGGAGCTGTTTTTT; CDR3 protein: CASSLDSRGAGELFF
clone size: few; V gene: TRBV19; J gene: TRBJ1-5; D gene: TRBD1; CDR3 DNA: TGTGCCAGCTCAGATAGGACAGGGGGTATCTTTCAGCCCCAGCATTTT; CDR3 protein: CASSDRTGGIFQPQHF
clone size: NA; V gene: TRBV9; J gene: TRBJ2-1; D gene: TRBD2; CDR3 DNA: TGTGCCAGCAGCGCCTCCGGGACTAGCGGCTACAATGAGCAGTTCTTC; CDR3 protein: CASSASGTSGYNEQFF
clone size: NA; V gene: TRBV9; J gene: TRBJ2-1; D gene: NA; CDR3 DNA: TGTGCCAGCAGTTCTAGGAGCTCCTACAATGAGCAGTTCTTC; CDR3 protein: CASSSRSSYNEQFF
clone size: NA; V gene: TRBV6-6; J gene: TRBJ2-7; D gene: TRBD1; CDR3 DNA: TGTGCCAGCAACCCTCCAGGGGGCGCGTCGTACGAGCAGTACTTC; CDR3 protein: CASNPPGGASYEQYF
clone size: NA; V gene: TRBV5-1; J gene: TRBJ1-1; D gene: NA; CDR3 DNA: TGCGCCAGCAGCCCCGGCGCGAGGGGGACCACTGAAGCTTTCTTT; CDR3 protein: CASSPGARGTTEAFF
clone size: NA; V gene: TRBV19; J gene: TRBJ1-4; D gene: NA; CDR3 DNA: TGTGCCAGTAGCCGTCTCGACCCCACAGGTGAAAAACTGTTTTTT; CDR3 protein: CASSRLDPTGEKLFF
clone size: NA; V gene: TRBV5-4; J gene: TRBJ2-3; D gene: TRBD2; CDR3 DNA: TGTGCCAGCAGCAACAGCGGGGACAGCACAGATACGCAGTATTTT; CDR3 protein: CASSNSGDSTDTQYF
clone size: NA; V gene: TRBV28; J gene: TRBJ2-1; D gene: TRBD2; CDR3 DNA: TGTGCCAGCAGTTTATCTCCGGGAGGGAACATACTTTACAATGAGCAGTTCTTC; CDR3 protein: CASSLSPGGNILYNEQFF